The 6 T cell receptor beta chains listed next were all sequenced from one sample in a study of regulatory T cells in long-lasting Graves disease. Time point defined: newly diagnosed GD, antithyroid drugs for less than 3 months. Extracted RNA from PBMCs served as the source of the TCR library. Assembly of TCR beta libraries relied on iRepertoire HTBI primers together with Arm-PCR of CDR3 regions. MiXCR, run by TCRdb on the multiplex PCR reads, gives a single entry per CDR3 protein. The sample has about 500,000 distinct CDR3 sequences; 12% are singletons. The data also belong to a second study, concerning T cells in Graves' hyperthyroidism and ophthalmopathy.

Sample: peripheral blood mononuclear cells (PBMCs), taken at new diagnosis, from a patient treated with antithyroid drugs. These receptors were collected from a woman aged 30 to 39 with Graves disease.

This clonotype was detected many times. The rearrangement joins TRBV2 to TRBJ2-6; D gene ambiguous. Germline assignment: CDR1 SNHLY and CDR2 FYNNEI. Trimming took 4 bases from V and 0 from J, leaving 4 bases between them. The CDR3 loop spans 14 amino acids. The DNA for the CDR3 is TGTGCCAGCAGTGCCATCTCTGGGGCCAACGTCCTGACTTTC. It encodes CASSAISGANVLTF. Drawing the rest from reference TRBV2 and TRBJ2-6, the complete variable domain is EPEVTQTPSHQVTQMGQEVILRCVPISNHLYFYWYRQILGQKVEFLVSFYNNEISEKSEIFDDQFSVERPDGSNFTLKIRSTKLEDSAMYFCASSAISGANVLTFGAGSRLTVL.

This clonotype was picked up many times. The V call is TRBV10-3, the J call TRBJ2-2; no reliable D call. The CDR3 has 14 residues. V lost 0 bases, J lost 6 bases, and 8 bases lay in between. CDR1 is ENHRY and CDR2 is SYGVKD in the germline V gene. The chain's CDR3 is CAISESNNAGELFF. The CDR3 DNA follows: TGTGCCATCAGTGAGTCGAATAACGCCGGGGAGCTGTTTTTT.

This clonotype was found a few times. The chain joins TRBV10-3 to TRBJ2-3, with a possible D match to TRBD2 (6 bases). The V and J ends lost 6 bases and 0 bases respectively, with 13 bases between them. Germline V lookup: CDR1 ENHRY, CDR2 SYGVKD. This CDR3 has 15 amino acids. CDR3 sequence: CAISYSGLSTDTQYF. The CDR3 nucleotides read TGTGCCATCAGCTACAGCGGGCTAAGCACAGATACGCAGTATTTT.

There are a few counts of this clonotype. The chain is built from TRBV5-1 and TRBJ2-3; D is ambiguous. Germline lookup yields CDR1 SGHRS and CDR2 YFSETQ. Trimming took 0 bases from V and 2 from J, leaving 7 bases between them. CDR3 length: 14 amino acids. CDR3 residues: CASSLALATDTQYF. The CDR3 DNA follows: TGCGCCAGCAGCTTGGCCCTGGCCACAGATACGCAGTATTTT.

This clonotype was recorded at least ten times. V usage is TRBV5-1 and J usage is TRBJ1-1; TRBD1 might be the D (6 bases). Germline loops: CDR1 SGHRS, CDR2 YFSETQ. This CDR3 spans 15 amino acids. V was trimmed by 0 bases and J by 0 bases, leaving 9 bases between them. CDR3 DNA: TGCGCCAGCAGCTTGGTGGACAGCATGAACACTGAAGCTTTCTTT. Protein product: CASSLVDSMNTEAFF.

The chain links TRBV3-1 to TRBJ2-3; D might be TRBD2 (6 bases). The CDR3 length is 15 residues. Germline CDR1 reads LGHDT; CDR2 reads YNNKEL (reference sequence). Trimming stripped 6 bases from V and 3 bases from J, with 16 bases between. CDR3 loop: CASSPRGIGTDTQYF. The CDR3 DNA follows: TGTGCCAGCAGTCCACGCGGGATAGGGACAGATACGCAGTATTTT.